Below, 18 T cell receptor beta chains from the same sample are listed, as sequenced in a study of regulatory T cells in long-lasting Graves disease. Described time point: newly diagnosed GD, antithyroid drugs for less than 3 months. Researchers made the TCR library from RNA that was extracted from PBMCs. Relying on iRepertoire HTBI primers and Arm-PCR of CDR3 regions, the team built TCR beta libraries. TCRdb fed the multiplex PCR reads into MiXCR, producing one record per CDR3 protein. The sample contains approximately 400,000 distinct CDR3 sequences, 10% to 15% of which appear only once. The same specimen was also included in a second study, on T cells in Graves' hyperthyroidism and ophthalmopathy.

The sequenced sample was peripheral blood mononuclear cells (PBMCs), obtained at new diagnosis, from a patient treated with antithyroid drugs. The receptors here all came from a woman aged 18-29 years with Graves disease.

This chain uses TRBV20-1 with TRBJ2-3, with 8 bases fitting TRBD2. V lost 6 bases, J lost 3 bases, and 11 bases stayed unmatched. The germline V gene encodes CDR1 DFQATT and CDR2 SNEGSKA (reference sequence). The CDR3 spans 15 residues. The CDR3 sequence is CSAILSGLGTDTQYF. The CDR3 DNA follows: TGCAGTGCGATACTATCGGGACTAGGGACAGATACGCAGTATTTT.

V is TRBV6-1 and J is TRBJ2-7, with D possibly being TRBD1 (6 bases). Per the germline V gene, CDR1 is MNHNS and CDR2 is SASEGT. Trimming cost V 9 bases and J 5 bases, with 17 bases left between them. The CDR3 is made up of 13 amino acids. The CDR3: CASKGHPRDEQYF. In DNA form, the CDR3 reads TGTGCCAGTAAGGGACACCCTAGGGACGAGCAGTACTTC.

There are many counts of this clonotype. The chain carries TRBV3-1 and TRBJ1-2; a possible D gene is TRBD1 (5 bases). V was trimmed by 1 base and J by 6 bases, leaving 15 bases between them. CDR3 length: 15 residues. The germline V gene encodes CDR1 LGHDT and CDR2 YNNKEL (reference sequence). The CDR3 is CASSQVGVAGHGYTF. The DNA for the CDR3 is TGTGCCAGCAGCCAAGTGGGGGTGGCAGGCCATGGCTACACCTTC.

As concerns this clonotype: A clone one base away is much larger, so this may be a read error. V is TRBV27 and J is TRBJ2-7, with 13 bases lining up with TRBD2. V was pared by 4 bases and J by 7 bases, with 7 bases of the junction left unmatched. This CDR3 comprises 15 residues. Germline values: CDR1 MNHEY, CDR2 SMNVEV (reference sequence). CDR3 sequence reads: CASSSGTSGINEQYF. The CDR3 coding sequence is TGTGCCAGCAGTTCCGGGACTAGCGGGATCAATGAGCAGTACTTC.

This clonotype has at least ten counts. The chain recombines TRBV12-3 or TRBV12-4 with TRBJ1-3; no reliable D call. The CDR3 is 17 amino acids. With 3 bases removed from V and 0 bases from J, the gap between germline ends came to 15 bases. In DNA form, the CDR3 reads TGTGCCAGCAGTTTGCACATCAGGAGTGCCTCTGGAAACACCATATATTTT. Protein sequence: CASSLHIRSASGNTIYF.

J is TRBJ1-2 and V is TRBV4-3, with a weak D call TRBD1 (6 bases). Trimming removed 0 bases from V and 8 bases from J, with 19 bases in between. Per the germline V gene, CDR1 is LGHNA and CDR2 is YSLEER. CDR3 length equals 16 residues. The CDR3, as DNA: TGCGCCAGCAGCCAAGATGTGAAGGGGGACCTTTACGGCTACACCTTC. Translation gives CASSQDVKGDLYGYTF.

The chain employs TRBV20-1 and TRBJ1-5; 8 bases are shared with TRBD1. The length of the CDR3 is 15 residues. The ends lost 6 bases at V and 4 bases at J; junction bases unmatched: 11. Per germline, CDR1 DFQATT and CDR2 SNEGSKA (reference sequence). The CDR3 is CSAKNFGQGNQPQHF. The CDR3 DNA follows: TGCAGTGCCAAAAATTTTGGACAGGGAAATCAGCCCCAGCATTTT.

A few counts support this clonotype. The V call is TRBV7-9, the J call TRBJ2-3; 12 nucleotides line up with TRBD2. Germline lookup yields CDR1 SEHNR and CDR2 FQNEAQ (reference sequence). CDR3 length equals 17 residues. V lost 3 bases and J lost 5; bases outside the gene matches: 9. Here the CDR3 DNA reads TGTGCCAGCAGCTTCCCGACTAGCGGGAGTTCGGAAGATACGCAGTATTTT. Translation: CASSFPTSGSSEDTQYF.

This clonotype came up many times. The chain joins TRBV2 to TRBJ1-4; D not certain. The V end lost 5 bases, the J end lost 13 bases, and 11 bases lay between the germline ends. This CDR3 region has 11 residues. Germline values: CDR1 SNHLY, CDR2 FYNNEI. The CDR3 sequence: CASSSRVGLFF. The DNA of the CDR3 is TGTGCCAGCAGTTCCCGGGTGGGACTGTTTTTT. Combining the CDR3 with reference TRBV2 and TRBJ1-4 gives the whole variable domain EPEVTQTPSHQVTQMGQEVILRCVPISNHLYFYWYRQILGQKVEFLVSFYNNEISEKSEIFDDQFSVERPDGSNFTLKIRSTKLEDSAMYFCASSSRVGLFFGSGTQLSVL.

Many counts were recorded for this clonotype. The genes are TRBV7-2 and TRBJ1-5; possibly TRBD1 for D (6 bases). This CDR3 is 18 amino acids long. The germline V gene has CDR1 SGHTA and CDR2 FQGNSA. V lost 3 bases and J lost 3, with 21 bases in between. CDR3 nucleotide sequence: TGTGCCAGCAGCTTTGGCCTGAAACAGGGAGGGAACAATCAGCCCCAGCATTTT. It yields the protein CASSFGLKQGGNNQPQHF.

DNA for the CDR3: TGCGCCAGCAGCCAAGATAATTTCGGAGGCAATCAGCCCCAGCATTTT. This sequence encodes CASSQDNFGGNQPQHF. The chain joins TRBV4-3 to TRBJ1-5; no clear D. V was trimmed by 0 bases and J by 2 bases, leaving 11 bases between them. The germline V gene has CDR1 LGHNA and CDR2 YSLEER. This CDR3 has 16 residues.

This clonotype was counted only a few times. The chain employs TRBV7-9 and TRBJ2-3; the D gene is possibly TRBD1 (5 bases). Germline CDR1 is SEHNR and CDR2 is FQNEAQ (reference sequence). There are 15 residues in the CDR3. V shed 5 bases and J shed 2 bases, with 14 bases lying between them. CDR3 amino acids: CASSPRQISTDTQYF. CDR3 nucleotides: TGTGCCAGCAGCCCCAGACAGATCTCCACAGATACGCAGTATTTT.

This clonotype turned up a few times. Without the conserved terminal phenylalanine or tryptophan, this CDR3 likely stems from a read error. The chain is built from TRBV6-1 and TRBJ2-3; 10 bases align to TRBD2. CDR3 length: 16 residues. Trimming cost V 6 bases and J 2 bases; bases outside gene matches: 8. Germline V gene lookup returns CDR1 MNHNS and CDR2 SASEGT. CDR3: CASSQGLAEPTDTQYS. CDR3 in DNA: TGTGCCAGCAGCCAAGGACTAGCGGAGCCCACAGATACGCAGTATTCT.

This clonotype was picked up many times. The chain uses TRBV20-1 and TRBJ2-4, with 7 nucleotides matching TRBD2. The V gene's germline CDR1 is DFQATT and CDR2 SNEGSKA (reference sequence). This CDR3 spans 19 amino acids. The V gene end was trimmed by 3 bases and the J gene end by 0 bases; junction bases not matched to a gene: 17. The CDR3 loop is CSASLPRAGRGRAKNIQYF. For the CDR3, the DNA is TGCAGTGCTAGTCTCCCGCGGGCGGGGAGGGGACGAGCCAAAAACATTCAGTACTTC.

This clonotype appeared many times. This sequence joins TRBV28 and TRBJ2-7; the D is unclear. The germline gives CDR1 MDHEN, CDR2 SYDVKM. The CDR3 totals 14 residues. Trimming removed 5 bases at V and 1 base at J, with 12 bases between. The DNA for the CDR3 is TGTGCCAGCAGTCTACCTGGGCCTTCCTACGAGCAGTACGTC. This encodes CASSLPGPSYEQYV.

This clonotype was seen only a few times. The rearrangement uses TRBV20-1 and TRBJ2-1; D possibly corresponds to TRBD1 (6 bases). This CDR3 is 14 amino acids long. The V end lost 0 bases, the J end lost 10 bases, and 16 bases lay between the germline ends. Germline V CDR1 and CDR2: DFQATT, SNEGSKA (reference sequence). For the CDR3, the DNA is TGCAGTGCTAGAGATCTTGGTGGACAGTCCGAGCAGTTCTTC. This codes for CSARDLGGQSEQFF.

In its sample, this clonotype was seen a few times. The chain is built from TRBV7-9 and TRBJ2-7; D possibly corresponds to TRBD1 (5 bases). V shed 2 bases and J shed 2 bases, with 10 bases lying between them. Germline CDR1 SEHNR, CDR2 FQNEAQ (reference sequence). The CDR3 loop spans 14 amino acids. The CDR3 DNA reads as TGTGCCAGCAGCTTATGGGGCGGAGCCTACGAGCAGTACTTC. It encodes CASSLWGGAYEQYF.

This clonotype was counted many times. The chain uses TRBV12-3 or TRBV12-4 and TRBJ2-3, with 11 positions matching TRBD2. The CDR3 covers 16 residues. V lost 6 bases, J lost 6 bases, and 11 bases stayed unmatched. CDR3 sequence: CASSLNLAGGSDTQYF. DNA for the CDR3: TGTGCCAGCAGCCTTAACCTAGCGGGGGGCTCCGATACGCAGTATTTT.